This TCR beta chain was identified in a study of T cell responses to AZD1222 COVID-19 vaccine. Data came from immunoSEQ multiplex PCR; TCRdb stores just in-frame clones and leaves some out. This table holds approximately 90,000 clones, 89% found once. This sequence was found in an adult in good health. The sample in question was peripheral blood, obtained on day 0 of AZD1222 vaccination.

The DNA for the CDR3 is TGTGCCAGCAGTGCCCCGGAACCCAATGGCTACACCTTC. It yields the protein CASSAPEPNGYTF. The rearrangement links TRBV6-2 or TRBV6-3 to TRBJ1-2; D remains ambiguous. The CDR3 covers 13 residues. CDR1 and CDR2 from the germline V gene are MNHEY and SVGEGT. Between the trimmed V and J ends, which lost 5 bases and 6 bases, there was a span of 13 bases.